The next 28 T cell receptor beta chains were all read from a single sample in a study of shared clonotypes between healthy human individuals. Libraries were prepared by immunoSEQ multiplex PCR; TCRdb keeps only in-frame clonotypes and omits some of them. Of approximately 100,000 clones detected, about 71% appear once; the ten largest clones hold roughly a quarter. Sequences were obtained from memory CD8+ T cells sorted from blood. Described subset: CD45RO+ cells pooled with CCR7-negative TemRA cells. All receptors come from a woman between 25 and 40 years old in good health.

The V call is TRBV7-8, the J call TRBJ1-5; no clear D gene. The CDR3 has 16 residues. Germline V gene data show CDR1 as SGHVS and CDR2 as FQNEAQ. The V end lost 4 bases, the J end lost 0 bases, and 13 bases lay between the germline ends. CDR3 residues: CASSSRIFDSNQPQHF. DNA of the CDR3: TGTGCCAGCAGCTCTAGGATTTTTGATAGCAATCAGCCCCAGCATTTT. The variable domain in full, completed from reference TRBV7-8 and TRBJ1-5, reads GAGVSQSPRYKVAKRGQDVALRCDPISGHVSLFWYQQALGQGPEFLTYFQNEAQLDKSGLPSDRFFAERPEGSVSTLKIQRTQQEDSAVYLCASSSRIFDSNQPQHFGDGTRLSIL.

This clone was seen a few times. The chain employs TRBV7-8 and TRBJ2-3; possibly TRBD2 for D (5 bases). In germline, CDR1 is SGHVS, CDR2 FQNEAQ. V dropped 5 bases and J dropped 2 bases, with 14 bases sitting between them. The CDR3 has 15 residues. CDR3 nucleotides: TGTGCCAGCAGCCTCGCCCAGCGGCACACAGATACGCAGTATTTT. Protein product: CASSLAQRHTDTQYF.

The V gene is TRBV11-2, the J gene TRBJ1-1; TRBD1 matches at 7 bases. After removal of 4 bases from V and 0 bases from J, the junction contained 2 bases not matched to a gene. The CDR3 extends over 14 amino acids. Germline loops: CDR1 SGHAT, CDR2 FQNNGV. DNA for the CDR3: TGTGCCAGCAGCTGGGGACAGATGAACACTGAAGCTTTCTTT. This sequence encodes CASSWGQMNTEAFF.

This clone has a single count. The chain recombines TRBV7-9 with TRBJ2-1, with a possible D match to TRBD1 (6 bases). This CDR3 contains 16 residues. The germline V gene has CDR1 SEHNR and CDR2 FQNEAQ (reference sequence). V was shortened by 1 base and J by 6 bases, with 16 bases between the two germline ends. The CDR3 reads CASSLVLAGDLNEQFF. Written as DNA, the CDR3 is TGTGCCAGCAGCTTAGTGCTGGCAGGGGACCTCAATGAGCAGTTCTTC.

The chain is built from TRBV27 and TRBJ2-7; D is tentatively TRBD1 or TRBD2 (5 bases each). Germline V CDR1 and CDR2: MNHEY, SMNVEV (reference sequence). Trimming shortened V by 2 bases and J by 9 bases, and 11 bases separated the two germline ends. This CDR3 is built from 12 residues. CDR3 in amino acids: CASSLTGTPQYF. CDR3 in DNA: TGTGCCAGCAGTTTAACGGGGACGCCGCAGTACTTC.

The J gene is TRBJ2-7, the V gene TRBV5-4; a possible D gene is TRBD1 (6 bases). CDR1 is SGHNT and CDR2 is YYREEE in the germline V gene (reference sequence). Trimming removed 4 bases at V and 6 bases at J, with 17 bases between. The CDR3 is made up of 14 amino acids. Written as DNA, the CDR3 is TGTGCCAGCAGCCTTGGACAGCTACCTACCGAGCAGTACTTC. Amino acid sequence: CASSLGQLPTEQYF.

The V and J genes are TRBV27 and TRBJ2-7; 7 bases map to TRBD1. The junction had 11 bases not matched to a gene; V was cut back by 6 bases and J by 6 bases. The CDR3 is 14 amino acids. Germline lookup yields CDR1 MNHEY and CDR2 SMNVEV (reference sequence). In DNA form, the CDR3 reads TGTGCCAGCAGCCCAGTAGACAGGGTCCGCGAGCAGTACTTC. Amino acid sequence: CASSPVDRVREQYF.

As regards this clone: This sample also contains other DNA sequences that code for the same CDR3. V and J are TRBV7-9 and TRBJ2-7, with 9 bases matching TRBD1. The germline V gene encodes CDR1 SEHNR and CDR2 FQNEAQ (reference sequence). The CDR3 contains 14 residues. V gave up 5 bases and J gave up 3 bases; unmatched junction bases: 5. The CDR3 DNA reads TGTGCCAGCAGCCACCGGGACAGGGACTACGAGCAGTACTTC. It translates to CASSHRDRDYEQYF.

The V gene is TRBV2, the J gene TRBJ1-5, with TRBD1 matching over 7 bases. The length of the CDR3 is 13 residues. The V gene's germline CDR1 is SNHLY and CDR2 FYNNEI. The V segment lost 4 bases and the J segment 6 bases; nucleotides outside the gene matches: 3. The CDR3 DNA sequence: TGTGCCAGCAGTGGACAGGGCTTTCAGCCCCAGCATTTT. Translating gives CASSGQGFQPQHF.

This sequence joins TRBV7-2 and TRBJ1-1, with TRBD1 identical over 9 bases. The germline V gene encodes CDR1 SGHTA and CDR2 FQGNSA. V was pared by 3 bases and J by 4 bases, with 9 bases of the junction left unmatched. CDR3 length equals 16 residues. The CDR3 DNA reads TGTGCCAGCAGCTTTCTACAGGGGGCTTCGGGCACTGAAGCTTTCTTT. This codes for CASSFLQGASGTEAFF.

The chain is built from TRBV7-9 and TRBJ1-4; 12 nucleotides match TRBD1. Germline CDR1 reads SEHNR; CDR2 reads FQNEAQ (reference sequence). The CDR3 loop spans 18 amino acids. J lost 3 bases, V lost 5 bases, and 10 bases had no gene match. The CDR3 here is CASSQGTGGAGANEKLFF. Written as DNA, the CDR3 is TGTGCCAGCAGCCAAGGGACAGGGGGCGCGGGGGCTAATGAAAAACTGTTTTTT.

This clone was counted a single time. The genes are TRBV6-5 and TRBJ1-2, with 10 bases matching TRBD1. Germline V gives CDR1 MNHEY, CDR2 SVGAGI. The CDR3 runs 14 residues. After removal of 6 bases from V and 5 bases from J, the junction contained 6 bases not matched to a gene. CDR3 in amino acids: CASRGQGEWYGYTF. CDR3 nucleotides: TGTGCCAGCAGAGGACAGGGGGAGTGGTATGGCTACACCTTC.

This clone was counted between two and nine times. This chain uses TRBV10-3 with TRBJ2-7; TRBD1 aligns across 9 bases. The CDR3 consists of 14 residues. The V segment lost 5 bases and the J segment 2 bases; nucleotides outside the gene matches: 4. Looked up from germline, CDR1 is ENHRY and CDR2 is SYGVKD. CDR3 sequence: CAISPGTGTYEQYF. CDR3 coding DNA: TGTGCCATCAGTCCCGGGACAGGGACCTACGAGCAGTACTTC.

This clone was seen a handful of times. The CDR3 region is CASSTRQGMRNEQYF. In DNA, the CDR3 is TGTGCCAGCAGCACGCGACAGGGTATGAGGAACGAGCAGTACTTC. The chain is built from TRBV7-6 and TRBJ2-7; 7 bases agree with TRBD1. Germline assignment: CDR1 SGHVS and CDR2 FNYEAQ. Trimming took 5 bases from V and 5 from J; bases not matched to a gene: 12. The CDR3 spans 15 residues.

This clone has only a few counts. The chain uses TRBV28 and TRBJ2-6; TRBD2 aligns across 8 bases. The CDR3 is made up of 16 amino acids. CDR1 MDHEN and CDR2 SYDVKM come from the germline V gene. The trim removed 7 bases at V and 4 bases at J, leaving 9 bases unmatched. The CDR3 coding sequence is TGTGCCAGCATTGCGGGGGGTCCTTCCGGGGCCAACGTCCTGACTTTC. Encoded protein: CASIAGGPSGANVLTF.

CDR3 coding DNA: TGTGCCAGCAGCTTAATCTCCACAGATACGCAGTATTTT. Translated, it gives CASSLISTDTQYF. The chain uses TRBV7-3 and TRBJ2-3; D gene uncertain. V lost 1 base to trimming and J lost 2 bases, with 4 bases between them. CDR1 is SGHTA, CDR2 FQGTGA, per germline. The CDR3 loop spans 13 amino acids.

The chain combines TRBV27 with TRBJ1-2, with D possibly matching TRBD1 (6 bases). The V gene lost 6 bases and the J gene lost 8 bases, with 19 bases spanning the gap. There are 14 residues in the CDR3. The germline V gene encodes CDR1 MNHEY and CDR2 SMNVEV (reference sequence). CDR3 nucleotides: TGTGCCAGCAGCGGGGGAGGGGCCGGGACAGGCTACACCTTC. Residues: CASSGGGAGTGYTF.

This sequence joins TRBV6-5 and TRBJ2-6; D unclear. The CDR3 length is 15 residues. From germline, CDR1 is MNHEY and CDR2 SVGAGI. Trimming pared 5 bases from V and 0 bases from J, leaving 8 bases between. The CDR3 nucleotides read TGTGCCAGCAGTCTCTGGTTCTCTGGGGCCAACGTCCTGACTTTC. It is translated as CASSLWFSGANVLTF.

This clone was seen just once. DNA of the CDR3: TGCGCCAGCAGCCTTGTCGGACTGTCATCCTACAATGAGCAGTTCTTC. Amino acid sequence: CASSLVGLSSYNEQFF. The chain is built from TRBV4-1 and TRBJ2-1, with D tentatively TRBD2 (5 bases). The length of the CDR3 is 16 residues. CDR1 MGHRA and CDR2 YSYEKL come from the germline V gene. Trimming cost V 4 bases and J 1 base, with 14 bases left between them.

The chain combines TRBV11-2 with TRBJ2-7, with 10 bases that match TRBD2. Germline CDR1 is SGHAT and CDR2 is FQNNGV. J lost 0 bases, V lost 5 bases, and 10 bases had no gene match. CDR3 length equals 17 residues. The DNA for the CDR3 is TGTGCCAGCAGCCCAGCCCCGACTAGCGGGCCCTCCTACGAGCAGTACTTC. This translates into CASSPAPTSGPSYEQYF.

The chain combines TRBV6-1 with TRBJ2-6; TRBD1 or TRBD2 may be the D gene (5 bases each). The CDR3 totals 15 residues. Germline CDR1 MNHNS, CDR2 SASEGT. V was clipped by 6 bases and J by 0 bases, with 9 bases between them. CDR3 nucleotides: TGTGCCAGCAGCCCGGGGCGCTCTGGGGCCAACGTCCTGACTTTC. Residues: CASSPGRSGANVLTF.

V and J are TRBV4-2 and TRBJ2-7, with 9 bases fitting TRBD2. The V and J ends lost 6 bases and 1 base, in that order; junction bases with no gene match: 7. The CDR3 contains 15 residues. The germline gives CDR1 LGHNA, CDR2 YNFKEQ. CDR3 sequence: CASSPLAGPSYEQYF. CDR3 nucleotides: TGTGCCAGCAGTCCCCTAGCGGGACCATCCTACGAGCAGTACTTC.

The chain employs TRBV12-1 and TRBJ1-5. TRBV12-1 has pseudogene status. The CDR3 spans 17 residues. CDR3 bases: TGTGCCAGCAGCCCTTATTTCCCCGTTCGAAACAATCAGCCCCAGCATTTT. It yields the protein CASSPYFPVRNNQPQHF.

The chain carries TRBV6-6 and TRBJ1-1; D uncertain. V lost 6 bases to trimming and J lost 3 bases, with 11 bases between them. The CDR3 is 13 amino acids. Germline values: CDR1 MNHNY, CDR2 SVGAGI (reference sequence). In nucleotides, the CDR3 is TGTGCCAGCAGCAATTCCCCGGACACTGAAGCTTTCTTT. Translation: CASSNSPDTEAFF.

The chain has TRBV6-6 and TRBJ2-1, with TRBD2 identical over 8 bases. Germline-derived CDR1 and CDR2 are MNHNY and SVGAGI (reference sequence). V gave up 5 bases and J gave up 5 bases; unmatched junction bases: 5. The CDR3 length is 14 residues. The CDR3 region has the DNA TGTGCCAGCAGTGCGGGAGGCGAGGACAATGAGCAGTTCTTC. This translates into CASSAGGEDNEQFF.

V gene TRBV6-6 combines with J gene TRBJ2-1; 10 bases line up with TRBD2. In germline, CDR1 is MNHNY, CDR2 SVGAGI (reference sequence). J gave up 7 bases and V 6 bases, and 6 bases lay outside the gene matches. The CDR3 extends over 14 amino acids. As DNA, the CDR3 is TGTGCCAGCAGAGCCACTAGCGGGGTAAATGAGCAGTTCTTC. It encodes CASRATSGVNEQFF.

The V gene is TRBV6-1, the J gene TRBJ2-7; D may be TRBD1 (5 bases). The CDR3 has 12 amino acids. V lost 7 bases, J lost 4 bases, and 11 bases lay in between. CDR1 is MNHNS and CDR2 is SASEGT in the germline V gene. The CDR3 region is CASNGDRYEQYF. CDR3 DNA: TGTGCCAGCAATGGAGACAGATACGAGCAGTACTTC.

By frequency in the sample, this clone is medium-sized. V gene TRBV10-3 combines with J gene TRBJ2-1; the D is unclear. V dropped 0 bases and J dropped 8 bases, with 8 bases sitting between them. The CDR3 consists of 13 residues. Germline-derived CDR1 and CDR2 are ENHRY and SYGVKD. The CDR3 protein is CAISESGGYEQFF. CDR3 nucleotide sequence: TGTGCCATCAGTGAGTCGGGCGGTTATGAGCAGTTCTTC.